This TCR beta chain was sequenced for a study of beta chain features in type 1 diabetes. Turning to the study itself: Patients were similar to healthy donors in age and gender (as well as in cell yields). Study-level points and caveats: Sequencing used cDNA, and cells with high TCR expression could therefore be over-represented. TCRB CDR3 length was moderately but significantly reduced in all four CD4+ subsets of Type 1 diabetes patients.

Trimming cost V 4 bases and J 3 bases, with 12 bases left between them. Germline values: CDR1 SGHAT, CDR2 FQDESV (reference sequence). The CDR3 extends over 14 amino acids. All of the isolated RNA was reverse transcribed, so expressed TCRB transcripts were sequenced. Data came from immunoSEQ multiplex PCR; TCRdb stores just in-frame clones and leaves some out. The profile shows 250,000 to 300,000 clones, 24% of them singletons. This clone appeared a few times. Its specificity is unknown. The sequence was collected from a woman aged 25-40 years with type 1 diabetes. The chain carries TRBV11-1 and TRBJ1-2; tentatively, D is TRBD1 (6 bases). Input material: naive CD4+ T cells from blood. CDR3: CASSSDSKDYGYTF. CDR3 in DNA: TGTGCCAGCAGCTCGGACAGTAAGGACTATGGCTACACCTTC.